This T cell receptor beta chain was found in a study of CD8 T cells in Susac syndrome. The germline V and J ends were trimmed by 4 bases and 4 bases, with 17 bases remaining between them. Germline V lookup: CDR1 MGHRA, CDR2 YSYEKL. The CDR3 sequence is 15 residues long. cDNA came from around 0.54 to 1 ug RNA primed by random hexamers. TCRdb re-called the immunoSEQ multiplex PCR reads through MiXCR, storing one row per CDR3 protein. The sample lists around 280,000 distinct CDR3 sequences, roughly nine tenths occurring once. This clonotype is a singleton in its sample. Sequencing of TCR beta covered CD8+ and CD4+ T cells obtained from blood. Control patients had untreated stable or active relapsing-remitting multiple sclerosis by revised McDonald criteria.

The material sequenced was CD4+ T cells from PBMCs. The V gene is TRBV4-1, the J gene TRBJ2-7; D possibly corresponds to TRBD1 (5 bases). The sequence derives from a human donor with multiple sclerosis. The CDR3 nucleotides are TGCGCCAGCAGCCCTCTATGGGGCCTGTGGTACGAGCAGTACTTC. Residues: CASSPLWGLWYEQYF.